Described below is a single T cell receptor beta chain sequence and its context. Profiling relied on immunoSEQ multiplex PCR, and the TCRdb table lists in-frame clones only, not all of them. The repertoire holds 400,000 to 450,000 clones, 88% seen once, with 10% to 15% in the top ten. The CDR3 totals 15 residues. The V and J ends lost 4 bases and 0 bases respectively, with 14 bases between them. The entry originates in a study of blood T cell repertoires in COVID-19. This rearrangement joins TRBV5-7 to TRBJ2-7; a possible D gene is TRBD2 (6 bases). TRBV5-7 has ORF status, its function being uncertain. Material for sequencing was peripheral blood. The TCR comes from a woman between 50 and 59 years old with COVID-19, enrolled during active disease. As DNA, the CDR3 is TGTGCCAGCAGCCCCCCCGGGACTGTCTCCTACGAGCAGTACTTC. This encodes CASSPPGTVSYEQYF.